The rows below give T cell receptor beta chains drawn from one sample of a study of T cell repertoires in cytomegalovirus infection. The antigens these receptors bind are not known. TCRdb itself ran the reads through MiXCR, one entry per CDR3 protein. The data hold approximately 130,000 distinct CDR3 sequences, with 20% to 30% observed a single time. Specimen: PBMCs, sequenced either directly or after in vitro stimulation (not recorded which). These receptor sequences come from a human donor in good health (CMV status not recorded). Some clones in this sample may be carry-over from other donors' samples. CDR3s include the opening cysteine and the closing phenylalanine or tryptophan. D genes are given only for firm matches. Clone size is given for some rows only: seen once, a few or many times, or a class if the clone is expanded.

.,TRBJ2-5,15,TRBV28,.,TGTGCCACCATGAGTCGGCGGGACCACCCAGAGACCCAGTACTTC,CATMSRRDHPETQYF
many,TRBJ2-7,16,TRBV4-1,TRBD2,TGCGCCAGCAGCCAAGAAGTAGCGGGGGGAGCCTACGAGCAGTACTTC,CASSQEVAGGAYEQYF
.,TRBJ1-5,16,TRBV15,.,TGTGCCACCAGCAGAGCGCTGGGGACGGGCGGTCAGCCCCAGCATTTT,CATSRALGTGGQPQHF
.,TRBJ1-2,16,TRBV4-1,.,TGCGCCAGCAGCCAGCATCCCAGAAAAACGAGCTATGGCTACACCTTC,CASSQHPRKTSYGYTF
few,TRBJ2-1,14,TRBV5-1,.,TGCGCCAGCAGCTTGGAAGGGACTTCCAATGAGCAGTTCTTC,CASSLEGTSNEQFF
few,TRBJ2-7,15,TRBV6-1,TRBD2,TGTGCCAGCTTGGGACTAGCGGGAGGGCCTTACGAGCAGTACTTC,CASLGLAGGPYEQYF
.,TRBJ2-5,16,TRBV5-1,TRBD2,TGCGCCAGCAGCTTTGGGCTAGCGGGAAATCAAGAGACCCAGTACTTC,CASSFGLAGNQETQYF
.,TRBJ1-1,10,TRBV7-9,.,TGTGCCAGCAGCCTAAAGAGAGAGTCCTTT,CASSLKRESF
many,TRBJ2-3,17,TRBV7-3,TRBD2,TGTGCCAGCAGCCTCCTTAGCGGGAGGGCCAACACAGATACGCAGTATTTT,CASSLLSGRANTDTQYF
few,TRBJ2-3,16,TRBV7-6,TRBD1,TGTGCCAGCAGCTCAAAACCGGGACAGGGAACAGATACGCAGTATTTT,CASSSKPGQGTDTQYF
many,TRBJ2-7,16,TRBV7-6,.,TGTGCCAGCAGGCAAAATGCTTATGGTCAGAAGCAAGAGCAGTACTTC,CASRQNAYGQKQEQYF
many,TRBJ1-1,13,TRBV7-2,.,TGTGCCAGCAGCTATCTCCGGCCCACTGAAGCTTTCTTT,CASSYLRPTEAFF
few,TRBJ2-3,15,TRBV28,.,TGTGCCAGCAGGAACGGGGGCGCGGGCACAGATACGCAGTATTTT,CASRNGGAGTDTQYF
few,TRBJ2-1,16,TRBV14,TRBD2,TGTGCCAGCAGCCAAGAATTACTAGCGAGTTACAATGAGCAGTTCTTC,CASSQELLASYNEQFF
.,TRBJ2-5,13,TRBV7-3,.,TGTGCCAGCAGCTTAGACAGCCAAGAGACCCAGTACTTC,CASSLDSQETQYF
.,TRBJ1-2,13,TRBV28,.,TGTGCCAGCAGGAGTAGACAGTTGGCTGGCTACACCTTC,CASRSRQLAGYTF
.,TRBJ2-7,13,TRBV2,.,TGTGCCAGCAGTGAAGAACTTTTAGGCGAGCAGTACTTC,CASSEELLGEQYF
.,TRBJ2-3,14,TRBV6-2/TRBV6-3,TRBD2,TGTGCCAGCAAAAAGCGGGAGGGCCTATATACGCAGTATTTT,CASKKREGLYTQYF
.,TRBJ1-5,13,TRBV6-1,.,TGTGCCAGCAGACAGGGAGGAAGTCAGCCCCAGCATTTT,CASRQGGSQPQHF
few,TRBJ1-5,15,TRBV12-3/TRBV12-4,.,TGTGCCAGCAGCTTCGGGACCCCACAGGATCAGCCCCAGCATTTT,CASSFGTPQDQPQHF
.,TRBJ1-3,13,TRBV15,.,TGTGCCACCAGCAGAGACCCACAGGGAATCGCCTATTTT,CATSRDPQGIAYF
.,TRBJ1-1,13,TRBV12-5,.,TGTGCTAGTGGTTTGATACAGGGCCCTGAAGCTTTCTTT,CASGLIQGPEAFF